This is a list of T cell receptor beta chains from one sample in a study of PD-L1 blockade in urothelial cancer. Profiled with immunoSEQ multiplex PCR; TCRdb holds only in-frame clones, not every one. The data contain roughly 91,000 clones, more than 75% of them singletons. The specimen was PBMCs, collected around atezolizumab (anti-PD-L1) treatment. The origin of the receptors is a man aged 55-75 years with urothelial cancer. Both conserved end residues are part of each CDR3. The order of the fields is D gene, V gene, clone size, J gene, CDR3 DNA, CDR3 protein. A D gene is named only where the DNA matches it firmly. Part of the rows lack a size; the others show once, few, many or a class for expanded clones.

>TRBD1|TRBV11-3|-|TRBJ2-3
TGTGCCAGCAGCATCCGACAGGGTGGAACCCCAGATACGCAGTATTTT
CASSIRQGGTPDTQYF
>-|TRBV5-1|-|TRBJ1-3
TGCGCCAGCAACCCGGGGGGCTCTGGAAACACCATATATTTT
CASNPGGSGNTIYF
>TRBD1|TRBV30|-|TRBJ2-5
TGTGCCTGGATGCGGGCAGGGGGTCTGACCCAGTACTTC
CAWMRAGGLTQYF
>-|TRBV7-3|once|TRBJ2-3
TGTGCCAGCAGCCTTCGCCGGACTACCAACACAGATACGCAGTATTTT
CASSLRRTTNTDTQYF
>-|TRBV5-5|-|TRBJ1-6
TGTGCCAGCAGCTCCCTTAGGGGGGGATCTACTTCACCCCTCCACTTT
CASSSLRGGSTSPLHF
>-|TRBV5-4|-|TRBJ2-4
TGTGCCAGCGCTGAGATAGCCAAAAACATTCAGTACTTC
CASAEIAKNIQYF
>TRBD2|TRBV4-3|-|TRBJ2-3
TGCGCCAGCAGCCACTTAGCGGGAAGCACAGATACGCAGTATTTT
CASSHLAGSTDTQYF
>-|TRBV5-1|-|TRBJ1-2
TGCGCCAGCAGCTTGGCCAGGGACTATGGCTACACCTTC
CASSLARDYGYTF
>-|TRBV9|-|TRBJ2-4
TGTGCCAGCAGCGTATTCGACCGGGGCAAAAACATTCAGTACTTC
CASSVFDRGKNIQYF
>-|TRBV19|-|TRBJ1-4
TGTGCCAGTAGTTTAGCGACAGATACTAATGAAAAACTGTTTTTT
CASSLATDTNEKLFF
>-|TRBV14|many|TRBJ2-5
TGTGCCAGCAGCCAAGATTGGTGGGGGGAGGCGAAGACCCAGTACTTC
CASSQDWWGEAKTQYF
>-|TRBV27|-|TRBJ1-2
TGTGCCAGCAGTTTATCGCCAAGGTCGGGTGGCTACACCTTC
CASSLSPRSGGYTF
>-|TRBV7-8|-|TRBJ1-5
TGTGCCAGCAGCTTAAGGCCCTTAACAGGTAAGAGCAATCAGCCCCAGCATTTT
CASSLRPLTGKSNQPQHF
>TRBD2|TRBV5-1|-|TRBJ2-2
TGCGCCAGCAGCTTGGCCGATAGCGGGAGGTCGTTTGAGCTGTTTTTT
CASSLADSGRSFELFF
>-|TRBV10-3|-|TRBJ1-3
TGTGCCATCAGTGAGTATAGTGGGTACAGCTCTGGAAACACCATATATTTT
CAISEYSGYSSGNTIYF
>-|TRBV7-9|-|TRBJ2-6
TGTGCCAGCAGCCCAGGGGTGGGTCCCGGGGCCAACGTCCTGACTTTC
CASSPGVGPGANVLTF